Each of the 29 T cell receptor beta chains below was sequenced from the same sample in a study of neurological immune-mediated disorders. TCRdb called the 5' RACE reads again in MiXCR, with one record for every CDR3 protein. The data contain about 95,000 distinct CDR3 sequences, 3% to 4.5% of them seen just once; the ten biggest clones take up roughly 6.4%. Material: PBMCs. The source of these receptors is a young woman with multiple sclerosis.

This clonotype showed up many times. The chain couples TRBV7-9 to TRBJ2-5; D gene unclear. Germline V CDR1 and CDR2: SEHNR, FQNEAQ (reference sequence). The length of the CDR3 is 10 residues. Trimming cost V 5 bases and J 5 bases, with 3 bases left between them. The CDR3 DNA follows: TGTGCCAGCAGCCGGGAGACCCAGTACTTC. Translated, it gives CASSRETQYF.

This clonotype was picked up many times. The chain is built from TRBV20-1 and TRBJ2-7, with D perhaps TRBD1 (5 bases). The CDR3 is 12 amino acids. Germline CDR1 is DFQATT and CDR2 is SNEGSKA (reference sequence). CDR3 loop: CSAAGQGYEQYF. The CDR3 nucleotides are TGCAGCGCTGCCGGGCAGGGCTACGAGCAGTACTTC.

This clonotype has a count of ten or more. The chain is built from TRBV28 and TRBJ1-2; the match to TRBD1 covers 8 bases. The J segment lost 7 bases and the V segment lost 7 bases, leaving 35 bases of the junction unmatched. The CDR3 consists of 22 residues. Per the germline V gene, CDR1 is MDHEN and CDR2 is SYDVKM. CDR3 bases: TGTGCCAGCATAAACGTTGACTTGGGTTCCCTTGGAGAAGACAGGGGCAGGCGTGGCTACACCTTC. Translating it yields CASINVDLGSLGEDRGRRGYTF.

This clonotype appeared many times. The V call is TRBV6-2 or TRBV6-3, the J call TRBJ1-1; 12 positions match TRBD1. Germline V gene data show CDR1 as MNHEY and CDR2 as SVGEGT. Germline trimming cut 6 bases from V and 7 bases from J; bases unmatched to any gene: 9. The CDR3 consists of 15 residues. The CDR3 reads CASSNTGTGGSEAFF. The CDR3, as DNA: TGTGCCAGCAGCAATACCGGGACAGGGGGCAGTGAAGCTTTCTTT.

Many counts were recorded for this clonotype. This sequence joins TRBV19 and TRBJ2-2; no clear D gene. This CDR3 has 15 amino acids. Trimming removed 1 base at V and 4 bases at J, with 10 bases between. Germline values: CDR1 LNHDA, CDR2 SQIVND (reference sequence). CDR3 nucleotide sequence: TGTGCCAGTAGTATAGGTTCGGGCAGCACCGGGGAGCTGTTTTTT. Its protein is CASSIGSGSTGELFF.

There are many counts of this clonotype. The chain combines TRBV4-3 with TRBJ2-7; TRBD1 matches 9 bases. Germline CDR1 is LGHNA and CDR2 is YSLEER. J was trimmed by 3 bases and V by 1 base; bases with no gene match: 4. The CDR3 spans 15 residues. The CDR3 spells CASSQGTGALYEQYF. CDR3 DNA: TGCGCCAGCAGCCAAGGGACAGGGGCCCTCTACGAGCAGTACTTC.

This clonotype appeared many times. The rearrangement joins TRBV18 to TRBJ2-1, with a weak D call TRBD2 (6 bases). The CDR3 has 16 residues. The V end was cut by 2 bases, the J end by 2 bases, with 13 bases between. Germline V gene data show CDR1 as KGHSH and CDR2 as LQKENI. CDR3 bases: TGTGCCAGCTCACCATCGCTAGCGACCGCCTACAATGAGCAGTTCTTC. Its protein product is CASSPSLATAYNEQFF.

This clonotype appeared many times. CDR3 amino acids: CASSVVGTEDSPLHF. The CDR3 DNA follows: TGTGCCAGCAGCGTAGTCGGGACAGAGGATTCACCCCTCCACTTT. The J gene is TRBJ1-6, the V gene TRBV9; 7 bases are a match to TRBD1. Germline assignment: CDR1 SGDLS and CDR2 YYNGEE. The CDR3 spans 15 residues. V was pared by 0 bases and J by 8 bases, with 5 bases of the junction left unmatched.

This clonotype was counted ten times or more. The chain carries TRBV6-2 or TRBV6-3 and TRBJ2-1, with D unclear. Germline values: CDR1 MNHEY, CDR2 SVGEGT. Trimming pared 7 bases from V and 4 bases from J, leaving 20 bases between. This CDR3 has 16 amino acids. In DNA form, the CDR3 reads TGTGCCAGCATAGCAGGTGGTATGTGGGGTTACAATGAGCAGTTCTTC. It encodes CASIAGGMWGYNEQFF.

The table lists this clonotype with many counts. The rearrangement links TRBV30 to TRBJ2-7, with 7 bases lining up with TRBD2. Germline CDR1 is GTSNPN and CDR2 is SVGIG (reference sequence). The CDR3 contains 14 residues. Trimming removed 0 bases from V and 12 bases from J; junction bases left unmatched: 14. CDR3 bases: TGTGCCTGGAGTGTGGGTGCCGGGGGGATTCGGCGGTACTTC. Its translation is CAWSVGAGGIRRYF.

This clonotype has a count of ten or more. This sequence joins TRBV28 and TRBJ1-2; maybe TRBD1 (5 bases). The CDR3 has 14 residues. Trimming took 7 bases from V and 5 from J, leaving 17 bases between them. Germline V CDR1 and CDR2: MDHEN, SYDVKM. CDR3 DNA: TGTGCCAGCATCCGGGGTGGGGCAGTGTATGGCTACACCTTC. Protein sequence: CASIRGGAVYGYTF.

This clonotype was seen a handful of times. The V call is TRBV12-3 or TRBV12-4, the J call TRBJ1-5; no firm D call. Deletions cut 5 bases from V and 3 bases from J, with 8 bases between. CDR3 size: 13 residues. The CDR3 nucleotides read TGTGCCAGCAGTGGAAAGCTCAATCAGCCCCAGCATTTT. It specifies CASSGKLNQPQHF.

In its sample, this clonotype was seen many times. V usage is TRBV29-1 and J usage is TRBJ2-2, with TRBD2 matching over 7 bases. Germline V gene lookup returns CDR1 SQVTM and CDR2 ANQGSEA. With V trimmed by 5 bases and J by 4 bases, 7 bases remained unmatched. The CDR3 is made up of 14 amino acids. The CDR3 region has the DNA TGCAGCGTTACTAAGCGGGAAGGCACCGGGGAGCTGTTTTTT. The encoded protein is CSVTKREGTGELFF.

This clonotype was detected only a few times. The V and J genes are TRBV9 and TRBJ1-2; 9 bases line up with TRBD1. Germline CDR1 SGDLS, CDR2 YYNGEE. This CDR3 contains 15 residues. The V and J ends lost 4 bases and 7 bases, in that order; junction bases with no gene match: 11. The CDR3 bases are TGTGCCAGCAGCCCCCGGGACAGGGTTTTAAGTGGCTACACCTTC. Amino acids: CASSPRDRVLSGYTF. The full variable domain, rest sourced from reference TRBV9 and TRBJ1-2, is DSGVTQTPKHLITATGQRVTLRCSPRSGDLSVYWYQQSLDQGLQFLIQYYNGEERAKGNILERFSAQQFPDLHSELNLSSLELGDSALYFCASSPRDRVLSGYTFGSGTRLTVV.

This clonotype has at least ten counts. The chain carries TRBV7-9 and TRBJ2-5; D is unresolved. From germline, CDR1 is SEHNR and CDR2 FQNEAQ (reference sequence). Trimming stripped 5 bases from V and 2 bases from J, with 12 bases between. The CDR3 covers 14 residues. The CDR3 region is CASSQDGIQETQYF. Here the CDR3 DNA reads TGTGCCAGCAGCCAGGACGGAATACAAGAGACCCAGTACTTC.

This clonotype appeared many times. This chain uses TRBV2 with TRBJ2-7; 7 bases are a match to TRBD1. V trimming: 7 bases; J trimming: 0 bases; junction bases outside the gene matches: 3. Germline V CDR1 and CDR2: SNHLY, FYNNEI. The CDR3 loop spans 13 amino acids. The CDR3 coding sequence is TGTGCCAGCAACCGGGACAGCTCCTACGAGCAGTACTTC. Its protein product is CASNRDSSYEQYF.

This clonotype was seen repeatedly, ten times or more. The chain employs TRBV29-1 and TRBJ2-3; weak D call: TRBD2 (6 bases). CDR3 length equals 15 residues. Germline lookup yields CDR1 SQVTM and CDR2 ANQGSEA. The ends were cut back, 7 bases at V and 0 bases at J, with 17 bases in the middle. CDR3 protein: CSAPFGGRSTDTQYF. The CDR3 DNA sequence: TGCAGCGCCCCTTTCGGGGGTAGAAGCACAGATACGCAGTATTTT.

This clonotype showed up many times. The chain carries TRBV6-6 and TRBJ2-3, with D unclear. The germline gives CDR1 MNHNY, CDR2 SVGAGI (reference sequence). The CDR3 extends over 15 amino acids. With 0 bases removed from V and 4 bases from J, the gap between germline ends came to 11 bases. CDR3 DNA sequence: TGTGCCAGCAGTTACTCAACTCTAGGGCCAGATACGCAGTATTTT. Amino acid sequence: CASSYSTLGPDTQYF.

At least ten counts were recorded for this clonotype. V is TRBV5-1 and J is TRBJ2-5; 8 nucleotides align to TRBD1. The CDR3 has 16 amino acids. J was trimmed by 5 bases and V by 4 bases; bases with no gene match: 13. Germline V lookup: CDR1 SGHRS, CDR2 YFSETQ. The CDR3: CASSPYAPGGGETQYF. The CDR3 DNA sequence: TGCGCCAGCAGCCCCTACGCCCCAGGGGGCGGGGAGACCCAGTACTTC.

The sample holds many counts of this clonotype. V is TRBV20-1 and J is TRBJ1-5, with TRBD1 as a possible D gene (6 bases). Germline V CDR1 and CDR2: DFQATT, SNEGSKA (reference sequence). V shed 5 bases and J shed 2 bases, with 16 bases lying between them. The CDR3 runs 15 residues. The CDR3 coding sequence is TGCAGTGCTCCGGGACATCCCGGGCGCAATCAGCCCCAGCATTTT. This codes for CSAPGHPGRNQPQHF.

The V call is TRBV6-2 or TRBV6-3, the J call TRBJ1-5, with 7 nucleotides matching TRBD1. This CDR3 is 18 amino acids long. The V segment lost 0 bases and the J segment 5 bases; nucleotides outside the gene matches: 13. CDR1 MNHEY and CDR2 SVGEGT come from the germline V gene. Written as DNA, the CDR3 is TGTGCCAGCAGTTACTCGGACAGGACCCAAAGGGGTCATCAGCCCCAGCATTTT. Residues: CASSYSDRTQRGHQPQHF.

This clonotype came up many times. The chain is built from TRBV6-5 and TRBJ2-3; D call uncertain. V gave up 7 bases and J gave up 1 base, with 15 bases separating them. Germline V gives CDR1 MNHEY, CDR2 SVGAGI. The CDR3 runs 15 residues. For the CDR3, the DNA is TGTGCCAGCACCCTGGCGGCCGCTGGCACAGATACGCAGTATTTT. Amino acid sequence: CASTLAAAGTDTQYF.

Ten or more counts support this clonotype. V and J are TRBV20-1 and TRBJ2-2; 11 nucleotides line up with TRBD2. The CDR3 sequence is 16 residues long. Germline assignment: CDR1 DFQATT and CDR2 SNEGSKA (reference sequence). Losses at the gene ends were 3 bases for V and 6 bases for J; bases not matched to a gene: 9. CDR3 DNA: TGCAGTGCTAGGGTACTAGCGGGAGAAGGGGCCGGGGAGCTGTTTTTT. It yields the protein CSARVLAGEGAGELFF.

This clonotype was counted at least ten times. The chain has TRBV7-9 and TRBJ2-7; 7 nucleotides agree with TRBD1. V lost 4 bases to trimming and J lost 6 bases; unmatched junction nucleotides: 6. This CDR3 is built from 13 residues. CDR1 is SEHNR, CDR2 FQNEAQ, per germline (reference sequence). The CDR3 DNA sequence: TGTGCCAGCAGCTCGAGGACAGGCCTCGAGCAGTACTTC. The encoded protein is CASSSRTGLEQYF.

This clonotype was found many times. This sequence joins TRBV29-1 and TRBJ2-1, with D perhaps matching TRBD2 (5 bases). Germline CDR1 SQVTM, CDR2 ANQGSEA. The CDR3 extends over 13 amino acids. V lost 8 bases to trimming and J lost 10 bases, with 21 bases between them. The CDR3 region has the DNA TGCAGCACGAGAGCGGACCTATCGGAGGAGCAGTTCTTC. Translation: CSTRADLSEEQFF.

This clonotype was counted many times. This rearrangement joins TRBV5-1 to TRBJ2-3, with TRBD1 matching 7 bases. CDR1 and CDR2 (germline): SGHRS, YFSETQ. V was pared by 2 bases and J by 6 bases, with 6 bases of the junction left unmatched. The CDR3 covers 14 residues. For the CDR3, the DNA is TGCGCCAGCAGCTTTTCCCAGACAGGGGATACGCAGTATTTT. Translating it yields CASSFSQTGDTQYF. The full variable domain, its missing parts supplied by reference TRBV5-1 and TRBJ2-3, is KAGVTQTPRYLIKTRGQQVTLSCSPISGHRSVSWYQQTPGQGLQFLFEYFSETQRNKGNFPGRFSGRQFSNSRSEMNVSTLELGDSALYLCASSFSQTGDTQYFGPGTRLTVL.

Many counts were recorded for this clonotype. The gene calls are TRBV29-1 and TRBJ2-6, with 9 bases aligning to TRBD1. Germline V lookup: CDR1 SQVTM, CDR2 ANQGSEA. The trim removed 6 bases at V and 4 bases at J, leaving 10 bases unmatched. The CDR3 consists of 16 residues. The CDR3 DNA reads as TGCAGCGTAGCCCGGGACAGGGAAAGAGGGGCCAACGTCCTGACTTTC. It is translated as CSVARDRERGANVLTF.

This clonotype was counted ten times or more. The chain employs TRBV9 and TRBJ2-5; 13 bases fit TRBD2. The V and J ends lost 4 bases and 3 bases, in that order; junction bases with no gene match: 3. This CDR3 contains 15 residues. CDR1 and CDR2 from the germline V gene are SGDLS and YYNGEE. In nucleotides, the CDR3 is TGTGCCAGCAGCCCCGGACTAGCGGGGGAAGAGACCCAGTACTTC. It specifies CASSPGLAGEETQYF.

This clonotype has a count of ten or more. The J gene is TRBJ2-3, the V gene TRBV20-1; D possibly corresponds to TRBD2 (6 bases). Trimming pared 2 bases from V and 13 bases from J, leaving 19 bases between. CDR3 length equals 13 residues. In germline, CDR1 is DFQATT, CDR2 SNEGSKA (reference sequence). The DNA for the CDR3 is TGCAGTGCTAGATTACCCGGGACTCCTTATGAGTATTTT. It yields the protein CSARLPGTPYEYF.